This entry lists 17 T cell receptor beta chains sequenced from one sample in a study of tumor-infiltrating lymphocytes in primary liver carcinoma. cDNA specific to TCR beta was made from around 470 ng of total RNA, with a constant-region primer employed for priming. Three nested multiplex PCR rounds, a slightly modified ARM-PCR, produced the libraries for TCR beta. In the first two PCR rounds, TRBV1-TRBV30 forward primers were paired with a C-beta reverse primer, and each round lasted approximately 10 cycles. One entry per CDR3 protein, called by TCRdb with MiXCR from the multiplex PCR reads. The sample lists around 210,000 distinct CDR3 sequences; almost 65% were seen once. RNA was extracted from whole blood without cell sorting, alongside germline DNA. The sequencing input was peripheral blood. These receptors all stem from an older woman with primary liver carcinoma and hepatitis B virus infection.

About this clonotype: This may arise from a read error, as a much more abundant clone is one base away. The chain has TRBV11-2 and TRBJ2-7, with D possibly called TRBD1 or TRBD2 (5 bases each). Per the germline V gene, CDR1 is SGHAT and CDR2 is FQNNGV. The CDR3 loop spans 14 amino acids. The CDR3 DNA reads TGTGCCAGCAGCTTGGGGGACCCCTCCTACAAGCAGTACTTC. This codes for CASSLGDPSYKQYF. Filled out from reference TRBV11-2 and TRBJ2-7, the complete variable domain reads EAGVAQSPRYKIIEKRQSVAFWCNPISGHATLYWYQQILGQGPKLLIQFQNNGVVDDSQLPKDRFSAERLKGVDSTLKIQPAKLEDSAVYLCASSLGDPSYKQYFGPGTRLTVT.

The rearrangement links TRBV11-2 to TRBJ2-3; 8 bases are a match to TRBD2. With 4 bases clipped from V and 3 bases from J, the junction kept 9 bases outside the gene matches. Germline loops: CDR1 SGHAT, CDR2 FQNNGV. The CDR3 consists of 16 residues. CDR3 DNA: TGTGCCAGCAGCTCTGGAGTAGCGGGGCAGACAGATACGCAGTATTTT. Translation gives CASSSGVAGQTDTQYF.

Note on this clonotype: Likely a read error: the CDR3 ends without its conserved phenylalanine or tryptophan. This rearrangement joins TRBV12-5 to TRBJ1-1, with a possible D match to TRBD1 (5 bases). CDR1 LGHNT and CDR2 FRNRAP come from the germline V gene. This CDR3 has 15 amino acids. The CDR3, as DNA: TGCGCTAGTGGTTTGTGGCAGGGAGGGACCCGTGAAGCTTTCTCT. Its translation: CASGLWQGGTREAFS.

This clonotype was picked up a small number of times. A read error may explain this, as a much larger clone is one base away. The chain recombines TRBV6-2 or TRBV6-3 with TRBJ2-7, with TRBD1 matching 8 bases. Germline V CDR1 and CDR2: MNHEY, SVGEGT. This CDR3 has 15 amino acids. The CDR3 is CVSSYYGQGSYEQYF. CDR3 bases: TGTGTCAGCAGTTATTATGGACAGGGTTCCTACGAGCAGTACTTC.

This sequence joins TRBV11-2 and TRBJ1-1; D is perhaps TRBD1 (5 bases). Deletions cut 7 bases from V and 10 bases from J, with 16 bases between. Germline assignment: CDR1 SGHAT and CDR2 FQNNGV. The CDR3 has 12 residues. This chain's CDR3 is CASISDMGRAFF. DNA for the CDR3: TGTGCCAGCATATCGGACATGGGGCGAGCTTTCTTT.

This clonotype was seen at least ten times. V gene TRBV29-1 combines with J gene TRBJ2-3, with 8 nucleotides matching TRBD1. V was pared by 4 bases and J by 4 bases, with 4 bases of the junction left unmatched. The CDR3 runs 13 residues. In germline, CDR1 is SQVTM, CDR2 ANQGSEA. CDR3 nucleotide sequence: TGCAGCGTTGGGTACAGGGGGGCAGATACGCAGTATTTT. Translating gives CSVGYRGADTQYF.

The chain has TRBV7-8 and TRBJ1-5, with D uncertain. The CDR3 runs to 13 residues. The V end lost 1 base, the J end lost 5 bases, and 6 bases lay between the germline ends. Germline CDR1 SGHVS, CDR2 FQNEAQ. DNA for the CDR3: TGTGCCAGCAGCTTAGTTTACGATCAGCCCCAGCATTTT. As protein: CASSLVYDQPQHF.

To note about this clonotype: Being one base from a much bigger clone, this may be a read error. The V call is TRBV10-2, the J call TRBJ2-7, with D possibly TRBD2 on 5 matching bases. Germline V lookup: CDR1 WSHSY, CDR2 SAAADI. The V end lost 6 bases, the J end lost 1 base, and 13 bases lay between the germline ends. This CDR3 region has 14 residues. CDR3 sequence reads: CASRDLRGSYEQYF. DNA of the CDR3: TGCGCCAGCAGAGATTTGAGAGGGTCCTACGAGCAGTACTTC.

This chain joins TRBV28 and TRBJ2-3, with 7 bases matching TRBD2. The CDR3 runs to 15 residues. Per the germline V gene, CDR1 is MDHEN and CDR2 is SYDVKM. With 3 bases clipped from V and 3 bases from J, the junction kept 6 bases outside the gene matches. CDR3 DNA: TGTGCCAGCAGTTTGAGGCTAGCGGAGACAGATACGCAGTATTTT. It translates to CASSLRLAETDTQYF.

Turning to this clonotype: This clone may be a read error of a much larger clone one base away. The J gene is TRBJ2-7, the V gene TRBV10-1, with TRBD2 as a possible D gene (6 bases). The germline V gene has CDR1 WNHNN and CDR2 SYGVQD (reference sequence). This CDR3 has 13 amino acids. The CDR3 nucleotides read TGCGCCAGCAGTGAGACACCTTCGGGAGAGCAGTGCTTC. The encoded protein is CASSETPSGEQCF.

About this clonotype: At one boundary the junction diverges from the germline segment, which might be a read error. V gene TRBV11-2 combines with J gene TRBJ2-2, with 10 nucleotides matching TRBD2. The CDR3 length is 15 residues. Looked up from germline, CDR1 is SGHAT and CDR2 is FQNNGV. The CDR3 DNA follows: TGTGCCAGTAGCTTGACTAGCGGGTTTACCGGGGAGCTGTCTTTT. Its translation: CASSLTSGFTGELSF.

A word on this clonotype: This may arise from a read error, as a much more abundant clone is one base away. The chain uses TRBV6-5 and TRBJ2-1; 9 nucleotides align to TRBD2. The CDR3 length is 16 residues. The germline gives CDR1 MNHEY, CDR2 SVGAGI. The CDR3 DNA follows: TGTGTCAGCAGTTACTCGACTAGCGGCGTGTACAATGAGCAGTTCTTC. Translated: CVSSYSTSGVYNEQFF.

This clonotype has a single count. One end of the junction varies from germline; a read error may be responsible. The chain links TRBV11-2 to TRBJ2-2; tentative D call: TRBD2 (5 bases). CDR3 length: 13 amino acids. The germline V gene encodes CDR1 SGHAT and CDR2 FQNNGV. This CDR3 reads CASNLDRIGELFF. CDR3 in DNA: TGTGCCAGCAACTTAGATAGGATTGGGGAGCTTTTTTTT.

This clonotype was seen ten or more times. The chain links TRBV6-5 to TRBJ2-1; D uncertain. Per germline, CDR1 MNHEY and CDR2 SVGAGI. The V and J ends lost 3 bases and 7 bases respectively, with 13 bases between them. The CDR3 runs to 14 residues. CDR3 DNA: TGTGCCAGCAGTTATGGTCCTTTCGGAAATGAGCAGTTCTTC. Amino acids: CASSYGPFGNEQFF.

Points on this clonotype: The junction shows a germline mismatch at one end, possibly a read error. The chain links TRBV6-5 to TRBJ2-4; D remains ambiguous. The CDR3 sequence is 17 residues long. CDR1 MNHEY and CDR2 SVGAGI come from the germline V gene. CDR3: CASSSRGQTSAKNIQCF. The CDR3 bases are TGTGCCAGCAGTTCCCGTGGTCAGACTTCAGCCAAAAACATTCAGTGCTTC.

This chain links TRBV11-1 with TRBJ2-1; the D is unclear. Germline loops: CDR1 SGHAT, CDR2 FQDESV (reference sequence). CDR3 length: 12 amino acids. The V and J ends lost 5 bases and 10 bases respectively, with 12 bases between them. CDR3 bases: TGTGCCAGCAGCCGAGCCCCGTCGGAGCAGTTCTTC. The encoded protein is CASSRAPSEQFF.

In the case of this clonotype: As the CDR3 is not closed by the conserved phenylalanine or tryptophan, this likely results from a read error. V usage is TRBV11-1 and J usage is TRBJ2-3; 13 bases are shared with TRBD2. The CDR3 length is 16 residues. Germline CDR1 is SGHAT and CDR2 is FQDESV (reference sequence). The CDR3 loop reads CASSSRTSGGTGTQYL. The CDR3 DNA reads TGTGCCAGCAGCTCCCGGACTAGCGGGGGCACAGGTACGCAGTATTTA.